The 30 T cell receptor beta chains listed next were all sequenced from one sample in a study of PD-L1 blockade in urothelial cancer (dated 2017 in TCRdb). The meaning of the sample's time point label: peripheral blood 6 weeks after treatment start. Library prep was done by the immunoSEQ multiplex PCR assay. TCRdb stores this immuneACCESS table with in-frame sequences only. Part of the clones is absent; in the studies checked, under half of the shortfall reflects unresolved V genes, and no reason is known for the rest. The sample data list approximately 40,000 clones, and 65% to 90% of these were observed just once. The top ten constitute roughly 24% of the sample. The sample was PBMCs, taken around atezolizumab (anti-PD-L1) treatment. The receptors stem from a man in his fifties or sixties with urothelial cancer.

The V and J genes are TRBV5-1 and TRBJ1-5, with TRBD1 identical over 9 bases. V lost 3 bases and J lost 0; bases outside the gene matches: 19. This CDR3 comprises 21 residues. Per the germline V gene, CDR1 is SGHRS and CDR2 is YFSETQ. As DNA, the CDR3 is TGCGCCAGCAGCTGGTTCCTCCGGGACAGGGTAGGTTGCTATAGCAATCAGCCCCAGCATTTT. It is translated as CASSWFLRDRVGCYSNQPQHF.

This chain uses TRBV5-4 with TRBJ1-2; weak D call: TRBD1 (6 bases). CDR3 size: 16 residues. CDR1 and CDR2 from the germline V gene are SGHNT and YYREEE (reference sequence). Trimming left V 4 bases short and J 0 bases short, with 16 bases between. The CDR3 nucleotides read TGTGCCAGCAGCCCCGGGCAGACAGGAACTAACTATGGCTACACCTTC. Encoded protein: CASSPGQTGTNYGYTF.

The chain joins TRBV18 to TRBJ1-4; the D is unclear. In germline, CDR1 is KGHSH, CDR2 LQKENI. The V gene lost 1 base and the J gene lost 2 bases, with 8 bases spanning the gap. The CDR3 spans 15 residues. In nucleotides, the CDR3 is TGTGCCAGCTCACCACTGGGAGTTACTAATGAAAAACTGTTTTTT. Its translation: CASSPLGVTNEKLFF.

The V call is TRBV28, the J call TRBJ1-4; TRBD1 is a possible D gene (5 bases). CDR1 and CDR2 from the germline V gene are MDHEN and SYDVKM. CDR3 length: 14 residues. Trimming pared 8 bases from V and 3 bases from J, leaving 13 bases between. The CDR3 loop reads CASAPGGSNEKLFF. The CDR3 nucleotides are TGTGCCAGCGCGCCCGGGGGATCTAATGAAAAACTGTTTTTT.

This chain joins TRBV25-1 and TRBJ1-5, with D tentatively TRBD1 (5 bases). Deletions cut 4 bases from V and 4 bases from J, with 11 bases between. This CDR3 spans 14 amino acids. Germline CDR1 and CDR2: MGHDK and SYGVNS. The CDR3, as DNA: TGTGCCAGCAGTGGTCGGGGGGGAAATCAGCCCCAGCATTTT. It translates to CASSGRGGNQPQHF.

This chain joins TRBV28 and TRBJ1-1; 7 bases line up with TRBD1. V gave up 6 bases and J gave up 5 bases; unmatched junction bases: 9. This CDR3 region has 14 residues. Germline CDR1 MDHEN, CDR2 SYDVKM. CDR3 sequence (DNA): TGTGCCAGCAGATCACCGACAGGGTGGACTGAAGCTTTCTTT. It is translated as CASRSPTGWTEAFF.

This sequence joins TRBV10-2 and TRBJ1-2; D not certain. The CDR3 has 14 amino acids. V gave up 11 bases and J gave up 4 bases, with 20 bases separating them. Germline CDR1 is WSHSY and CDR2 is SAAADI. The CDR3 loop is CAHAGGISGYGYTF. CDR3 nucleotide sequence: TGCGCCCACGCCGGAGGGATCTCGGGCTATGGCTACACCTTC.

The CDR3 DNA is TGTGCCAGCAGCTCCCAGGGGGGAACTCAGCCCCAGCATTTT. Its translation is CASSSQGGTQPQHF. The gene calls are TRBV11-2 and TRBJ1-5; 7 nucleotides align to TRBD1. The CDR3 has 14 residues. Germline values: CDR1 SGHAT, CDR2 FQNNGV. V gave up 4 bases and J gave up 6 bases; unmatched junction bases: 6.

The chain combines TRBV5-1 with TRBJ2-1, with a weak D call TRBD2 (5 bases). V lost 0 bases, J lost 4 bases, and 8 bases lay in between. CDR1 and CDR2 from the germline V gene are SGHRS and YFSETQ. The CDR3 runs 14 residues. In DNA, the CDR3 is TGCGCCAGCAGCTTGGATCTAGCTTACAATGAGCAGTTCTTC. Translating gives CASSLDLAYNEQFF.

This sequence joins TRBV27 and TRBJ2-1, with TRBD2 matching 8 bases. Losses at the gene ends were 0 bases for V and 3 bases for J; bases not matched to a gene: 4. CDR1 is MNHEY and CDR2 is SMNVEV in the germline V gene (reference sequence). The CDR3 totals 16 residues. The CDR3: CASSLSAGGIYNEQFF. In nucleotides, the CDR3 is TGTGCCAGCAGTTTATCGGCGGGGGGTATCTACAATGAGCAGTTCTTC.

The rearrangement joins TRBV21-1 to TRBJ1-5; the D segment call TRBD1 is taken from the table without a DNA check. TRBV21-1 is an annotated pseudogene. The CDR3 is 14 residues long. CDR3 sequence: CASSKGSSNQPQHF. In DNA, the CDR3 is TGTGCCAGCAGCAAGGGCAGTAGCAATCAGCCCCAGCATTTT.

The chain uses TRBV27 and TRBJ1-6; possibly TRBD1 for D (6 bases). The V and J ends lost 6 bases and 9 bases respectively, with 12 bases between them. The CDR3 covers 13 residues. CDR1 is MNHEY, CDR2 SMNVEV, per germline (reference sequence). The DNA for the CDR3 is TGTGCCAGCAGGGGCGGACAGCTTTCACCCCTCCACTTT. It encodes CASRGGQLSPLHF.

The chain has TRBV29-1 and TRBJ2-7; D call uncertain. V was clipped by 4 bases and J by 4 bases, with 8 bases between them. Germline CDR1 and CDR2: SQVTM and ANQGSEA. The CDR3 totals 11 residues. The CDR3 DNA is TGCAGCGTTGGTATAGCTTACGAGCAGTACTTC. It yields the protein CSVGIAYEQYF.

V usage is TRBV11-1 and J usage is TRBJ2-5; maybe TRBD1 (6 bases). CDR3 length equals 14 residues. Germline values: CDR1 SGHAT, CDR2 FQDESV (reference sequence). V lost 6 bases, J lost 1 base, and 12 bases lay in between. DNA of the CDR3: TGTGCCAGCAGTGCTTGGGGGCTCCAAGAGACCCAGTACTTC. Protein product: CASSAWGLQETQYF.

The gene calls are TRBV5-4 and TRBJ2-7; 11 bases align to TRBD1. Unmatched junction bases numbered 3, after V lost 0 bases and J lost 4 bases. Germline CDR1 and CDR2: SGHNT and YYREEE (reference sequence). CDR3 length: 15 residues. The CDR3 reads CASSLGGQGAYEQYF. The CDR3 DNA reads TGTGCCAGCAGCTTGGGAGGACAGGGGGCATACGAGCAGTACTTC. The full variable domain, with the rest looked up from reference TRBV5-4 and TRBJ2-7, is ETGVTQSPTHLIKTRGQQVTLRCSSQSGHNTVSWYQQALGQGPQFIFQYYREEENGRGNFPPRFSGLQFPNYSSELNVNALELDDSALYLCASSLGGQGAYEQYFGPGTRLTVT.

The chain's CDR3 is CASSYSESSGEQYF. DNA for the CDR3: TGTGCCAGCAGTTACTCGGAGTCATCGGGCGAGCAGTACTTC. The V gene is TRBV6-5, the J gene TRBJ2-7; D is undetermined. V lost 0 bases and J lost 6, with 12 bases in between. This CDR3 spans 14 amino acids. Per germline, CDR1 MNHEY and CDR2 SVGAGI.

This chain connects TRBV5-1 to TRBJ1-2; maybe TRBD1 (5 bases). V was trimmed by 4 bases and J by 10 bases, leaving 14 bases between them. In germline, CDR1 is SGHRS, CDR2 YFSETQ. CDR3 length equals 12 residues. CDR3 DNA: TGCGCCAGCAGCCTGGGTGGGGACTCCTACACCTTC. Translated: CASSLGGDSYTF.

The V and J genes are TRBV30 and TRBJ1-6; D gene unclear. The germline CDR1 and CDR2 sequences are GTSNPN and SVGIG (reference sequence). The V end lost 4 bases, the J end lost 0 bases, and 7 bases lay between the germline ends. CDR3 length equals 14 residues. The DNA of the CDR3 is TGTGCCTGGAACGTGGCCTCCTATAATTCACCCCTCCACTTT. Translated, it gives CAWNVASYNSPLHF.

This rearrangement joins TRBV4-2 to TRBJ1-4; TRBD1 is a possible D gene (6 bases). V was trimmed by 1 base and J by 8 bases, leaving 17 bases between them. Looked up from germline, CDR1 is LGHNA and CDR2 is YNFKEQ. There are 16 residues in the CDR3. CDR3 in amino acids: CASSQGWGGVKEKLFF. The CDR3 region has the DNA TGTGCCAGCAGCCAAGGGTGGGGGGGCGTTAAAGAAAAACTGTTTTTT.

In this sample, this clone turned up many times. The genes are TRBV25-1 and TRBJ1-6, with TRBD1 matching over 8 bases. Germline values: CDR1 MGHDK, CDR2 SYGVNS. V lost 4 bases to trimming and J lost 5 bases; unmatched junction nucleotides: 4. The CDR3 extends over 15 amino acids. The CDR3 spells CASSGWTGNNSPLHF. The CDR3 DNA follows: TGTGCCAGCAGTGGTTGGACAGGGAATAATTCACCCCTCCACTTT.

The V call is TRBV7-3, the J call TRBJ2-6; D may be TRBD1 (6 bases). CDR1 SGHTA and CDR2 FQGTGA come from the germline V gene. CDR3 length: 15 residues. Trimming took 5 bases from V and 4 from J, leaving 12 bases between them. The CDR3 DNA follows: TGTGCCAGCAGCCGCACAGGGTCCGGGGCCAACGTCCTGACTTTC. Its protein is CASSRTGSGANVLTF.

The chain recombines TRBV6-5 with TRBJ2-4, with D unresolved. CDR1 and CDR2 from the germline V gene are MNHEY and SVGAGI. The CDR3 length is 13 residues. Trimming took 6 bases from V and 5 from J, leaving 11 bases between them. CDR3 DNA: TGTGCCAGCAGCGATAGAGAGGAAAACATTCAGTACTTC. Translating it yields CASSDREENIQYF.

The chain carries TRBV6-1 and TRBJ2-7; no reliable D call. Germline-derived CDR1 and CDR2 are MNHNS and SASEGT. CDR3 length equals 12 residues. Trimming removed 6 bases from V and 4 bases from J, with 10 bases in between. Here the CDR3 DNA reads TGTGCCAGCAGGGCTCCTAGGTACGAGCAGTACTTC. Protein sequence: CASRAPRYEQYF.

Of note for this clone: Other DNA sequences in the sample encode the same CDR3. J is TRBJ2-7 and V is TRBV7-9, with TRBD2 as a possible D gene (7 bases). The germline V and J ends were trimmed by 5 bases and 1 base, with 15 bases remaining between them. CDR3 length equals 15 residues. CDR1 and CDR2 (germline): SEHNR, FQNEAQ (reference sequence). The CDR3 region has the DNA TGTGCCAGCAGCCCAATGGGGGGGCTGTCCTACGAGCAGTACTTC. It encodes CASSPMGGLSYEQYF.

This chain joins TRBV18 and TRBJ1-3, with 7 bases matching TRBD1. With 7 bases clipped from V and 4 bases from J, the junction kept 4 bases outside the gene matches. This CDR3 region has 13 residues. Germline CDR1 reads KGHSH; CDR2 reads LQKENI. The CDR3 DNA follows: TGTGCCAGCTGCCCGGGACAGGGAAACACCATATATTTT. Translation gives CASCPGQGNTIYF.

The CDR3 coding sequence is TGTGCCAGTTCTCCGAACAGGGTATCCTACAATGAGCAGTTCTTC. It codes for CASSPNRVSYNEQFF. The chain is built from TRBV19 and TRBJ2-1; D perhaps matches TRBD1 (6 bases). The ends were cut back, 8 bases at V and 1 base at J, with 15 bases in the middle. Germline lookup yields CDR1 LNHDA and CDR2 SQIVND (reference sequence). The CDR3 runs 15 residues.

The rearrangement uses TRBV18 and TRBJ2-2, with TRBD2 matching 8 bases. Germline CDR1 KGHSH, CDR2 LQKENI. CDR3 length equals 15 residues. Germline trimming cut 8 bases from V and 4 bases from J; bases unmatched to any gene: 9. DNA of the CDR3: TGTGCCAGCCCCCTTGGCGGGGGGAGCACCGGGGAGCTGTTTTTT. This codes for CASPLGGGSTGELFF.

This sequence joins TRBV7-9 and TRBJ2-1; D possibly corresponds to TRBD1 (6 bases). V shed 5 bases and J shed 9 bases, with 14 bases lying between them. The CDR3 is 13 amino acids. Germline V gene lookup returns CDR1 SEHNR and CDR2 FQNEAQ (reference sequence). The CDR3 is CASSTTGIGEQFF. For the CDR3, the DNA is TGTGCCAGCAGCACTACAGGGATAGGTGAGCAGTTCTTC.

V usage is TRBV19 and J usage is TRBJ1-1; 9 nucleotides agree with TRBD1. Germline CDR1 reads LNHDA; CDR2 reads SQIVND (reference sequence). The ends lost 2 bases at V and 7 bases at J; junction bases unmatched: 5. The CDR3 covers 14 residues. In nucleotides, the CDR3 is TGTGCCAGTAGTATACCACGGACAGGGGTTGAAGCTTTCTTT. It translates to CASSIPRTGVEAFF.

As to this clone: Relative to the germline gene, one junction end is altered; a read error may explain this. The V gene is TRBV7-2, the J gene TRBJ1-4; a weak D match, TRBD1 (5 bases). This CDR3 contains 13 residues. Germline CDR1 reads SGHTA; CDR2 reads FQGNSA. The CDR3 region is CASNLAPREKLFF. CDR3 bases: TGTGCCAGCAACTTGGCGCCCAGGGAAAAATTGTTTTTT.